This TCR beta chain was captured by sequencing in a study of PD-L1 blockade in urothelial cancer. Study in general: The median number of T cells present in blood samples was roughly 130,000.

Trimming cost V 0 bases and J 10 bases; bases outside gene matches: 2. The CDR3 is 15 residues long. The germline gives CDR1 SGHTA, CDR2 FQGTGA. As for time point: pretreatment peripheral blood. A total of 1 to 8 samples per patient were collected pretreatment and on-treatment. Method: immunoSEQ multiplex PCR; TCRdb's copy keeps in-frame clones and lacks some. This sample has approximately 50,000 clones; 84% occur once, and the top ten carry 1% to 1.5%. This specimen was PBMCs, taken around atezolizumab (anti-PD-L1) treatment. This rearrangement joins TRBV7-3 to TRBJ2-1; 14 bases are a match to TRBD2. The source of this sequence is a man aged 50 or older with urothelial cancer. CDR3 coding DNA: TGTGCCAGCAGCTTAACGGGGACTAGCGGGGGCGAGCAGTTCTTC. Encoded protein: CASSLTGTSGGEQFF.